Following are 12 T cell receptor beta chains from one sample sequenced in a study of T cell clones after liver transplantation. Measured with immunoSEQ multiplex PCR; TCRdb has only the in-frame clones, and not every one. The sample holds over 45,000 clones; roughly 70% are singletons and the top ten take 9.5% to 10%. This sample comprised CD4+ T cells from blood, obtained approximately 54 months after liver transplant. Every receptor here comes from a human patient who received a liver transplant. Some T cells may be transferred from the graft donor.

The V gene is TRBV6-6, the J gene TRBJ1-1; D is unclear. The CDR3 has 16 amino acids. The germline V gene encodes CDR1 MNHNY and CDR2 SVGAGI (reference sequence). Between the trimmed V and J ends, which lost 4 bases and 1 base, there was a span of 16 bases. In DNA, the CDR3 is TGTGCCAGCAGTTCACCCCTTTACACCTCGAACACTGAAGCTTTCTTT. Translated: CASSSPLYTSNTEAFF.

The V call is TRBV27, the J call TRBJ1-1; tentative D call: TRBD1 (6 bases). The V gene lost 6 bases and the J gene lost 3 bases, with 14 bases spanning the gap. This CDR3 is built from 14 residues. Per the germline V gene, CDR1 is MNHEY and CDR2 is SMNVEV (reference sequence). The CDR3 here is CASRSQGSYTEAFF. The CDR3, as DNA: TGTGCCAGCAGATCCCAGGGGAGTTACACTGAAGCTTTCTTT.

The chain links TRBV4-2 to TRBJ1-1; 8 nucleotides line up with TRBD1. CDR3 length: 17 residues. Germline CDR1 reads LGHNA; CDR2 reads YNFKEQ. Unmatched junction bases numbered 10, after V lost 4 bases and J lost 0 bases. The CDR3 DNA sequence: TGTGCCAGCAGCCGCATAACCGGGACAGGATTGAACACTGAAGCTTTCTTT. This sequence encodes CASSRITGTGLNTEAFF.

The gene calls are TRBV7-3 and TRBJ2-2; TRBD1 matches 11 bases. Losses at the gene ends were 1 base for V and 7 bases for J; bases not matched to a gene: 5. The CDR3 loop spans 16 amino acids. The V gene's germline CDR1 is SGHTA and CDR2 FQGTGA. The CDR3 loop is CASSLRTGGSGGELFF. The CDR3 region has the DNA TGTGCCAGCAGCTTAAGGACAGGGGGCTCGGGCGGGGAGCTGTTTTTT.

J is TRBJ1-1 and V is TRBV7-2; the D gene is possibly TRBD1 (6 bases). With 1 base removed from V and 4 bases from J, the gap between germline ends came to 13 bases. This CDR3 comprises 15 residues. CDR1 SGHTA and CDR2 FQGNSA come from the germline V gene. The CDR3 spells CASSLEGGGSTEAFF. The CDR3 nucleotides are TGTGCCAGCAGCTTAGAGGGGGGAGGGAGCACTGAAGCTTTCTTT. Filled out from reference TRBV7-2 and TRBJ1-1, the complete variable domain reads GAGVSQSPSNKVTEKGKDVELRCDPISGHTALYWYRQSLGQGLEFLIYFQGNSAPDKSGLPSDRFSAERTGGSVSTLTIQRTQQEDSAVYLCASSLEGGGSTEAFFGQGTRLTVV.

The chain couples TRBV4-2 to TRBJ1-2; D gene unclear. The germline V and J ends were trimmed by 1 base and 5 bases, with 8 bases remaining between them. From germline, CDR1 is LGHNA and CDR2 YNFKEQ. The length of the CDR3 is 13 residues. CDR3 DNA: TGTGCCAGCAGCCAAGTGGAGGGTTATGGCTACACCTTC. This translates into CASSQVEGYGYTF.

The chain joins TRBV28 to TRBJ1-1, with 9 nucleotides matching TRBD1. V lost 5 bases to trimming and J lost 2 bases; unmatched junction nucleotides: 9. The CDR3 runs 16 residues. CDR1 and CDR2 (germline): MDHEN, SYDVKM. CDR3 residues: CASSPWDRVENTEAFF. The CDR3 nucleotides are TGTGCCAGCAGTCCCTGGGACAGGGTTGAAAACACTGAAGCTTTCTTT.

The rearrangement links TRBV4-2 to TRBJ2-3; 8 bases line up with TRBD2. V was clipped by 0 bases and J by 2 bases; unmatched bases: 7. The germline V gene has CDR1 LGHNA and CDR2 YNFKEQ. This CDR3 is 17 amino acids long. This CDR3 is CASSQDWLAGLTDTQYF. The CDR3 DNA sequence: TGTGCCAGCAGCCAAGATTGGTTAGCGGGGCTCACAGATACGCAGTATTTT.

The V and J genes are TRBV6-1 and TRBJ1-5, with a weak D call TRBD1 (6 bases). CDR1 and CDR2 from the germline V gene are MNHNS and SASEGT. This CDR3 spans 17 amino acids. The V end lost 4 bases, the J end lost 0 bases, and 16 bases lay between the germline ends. The CDR3 region has the DNA TGTGCCAGCAGTGGAAGCCGACGGACAGATAGCAATCAGCCCCAGCATTTT. Translation: CASSGSRRTDSNQPQHF.

This clone was seen a few times. The chain uses TRBV5-8 and TRBJ2-1, with no clear D. Trimming removed 0 bases at V and 7 bases at J, with 5 bases between. Germline V gene data show CDR1 as SGHTS and CDR2 as YDEGEE. This CDR3 comprises 12 residues. The CDR3 bases are TGTGCCAGCAGCTTGGCAGGTAATGAGCAGTTCTTC. Translated, it gives CASSLAGNEQFF.

The CDR3 DNA is TGTGCCAGCGAATCAGGGGGTGAAAACTATGGCTACACCTTC. Translation gives CASESGGENYGYTF. The J gene is TRBJ1-2, the V gene TRBV28; the match to TRBD1 covers 7 bases. The CDR3 loop spans 14 amino acids. Germline CDR1 MDHEN, CDR2 SYDVKM. The J segment lost 2 bases and the V segment lost 8 bases, leaving 8 bases of the junction unmatched.

The chain employs TRBV7-9 and TRBJ2-2; D remains ambiguous. Germline V gene lookup returns CDR1 SEHNR and CDR2 FQNEAQ (reference sequence). The CDR3 extends over 14 amino acids. Trimming removed 4 bases at V and 4 bases at J, with 10 bases between. The CDR3 nucleotides read TGTGCCAGCAGCTCCCCGGCAATCACCGGGGAGCTGTTTTTT. Its protein is CASSSPAITGELFF.